This TCR beta chain was recovered during a study of T cells after posttransplantation cyclophosphamide. J gave up 10 bases and V 2 bases, and 4 bases lay outside the gene matches. The germline V gene encodes CDR1 WNHNN and CDR2 SYGVQD (reference sequence). The CDR3 is 13 residues long. Study-wide findings and caveats: TRB overlap between skin or GI tissue T cells and blood was limited. TRB clonality was highly associated with recipient CMV seropositivity and reactivation. Later post-transplant blood repertoires were often dominated by donor CD8+ memory clones.

This clone was found many times. What it binds is not known. Clones were read by immunoSEQ multiplex PCR, and TCRdb kept only the in-frame ones, dropping some. The sample gives tens of thousands of clones, none seen only once, and the top ten clones hold about 2%. Peripheral blood was collected from the related graft donor on the marrow donation day. The sample comprised PBMCs. The rearrangement uses TRBV10-1 and TRBJ2-4; TRBD2 matches at 8 bases. This TCR derives from a man aged 40-55 years in good health, CMV-negative, and a related stem cell transplant donor. CDR3 in DNA: TGCGCCAGCAGTGAGGGTAGCGGGACTATTCAGTACTTC. It yields the protein CASSEGSGTIQYF.